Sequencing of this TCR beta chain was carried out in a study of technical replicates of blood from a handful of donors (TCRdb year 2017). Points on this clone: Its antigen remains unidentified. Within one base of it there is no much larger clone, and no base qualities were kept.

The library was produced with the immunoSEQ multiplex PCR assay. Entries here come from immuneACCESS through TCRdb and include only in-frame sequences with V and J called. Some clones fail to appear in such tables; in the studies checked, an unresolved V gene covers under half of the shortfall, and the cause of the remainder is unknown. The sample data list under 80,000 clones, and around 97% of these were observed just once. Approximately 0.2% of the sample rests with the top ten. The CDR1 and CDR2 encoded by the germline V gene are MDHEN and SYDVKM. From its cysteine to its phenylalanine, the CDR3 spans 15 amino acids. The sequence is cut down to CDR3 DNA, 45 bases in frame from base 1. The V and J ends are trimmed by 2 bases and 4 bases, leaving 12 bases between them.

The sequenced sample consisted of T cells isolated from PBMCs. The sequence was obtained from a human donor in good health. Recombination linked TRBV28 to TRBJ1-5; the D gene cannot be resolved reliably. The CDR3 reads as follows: CASSLDPTGNQPQHF. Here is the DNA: TGTGCCAGCAGTTTAGACCCGACCGGGAATCAGCCCCAGCATTTT.